Below are 4 T cell receptor beta chains sequenced from a single sample in a study of OX40 agonist ivuxolimab in advanced cancers. The library was built by means of the immunoSEQ multiplex PCR assay. This immuneACCESS table, as held by TCRdb, lists in-frame sequences with V and J called but not all clones. Of the missing ones, under half trace to an unresolved V gene in checked studies; the others have no known cause. For this sample there are roughly 77,000 clones; more than 65% appear just once. 3.5% to 6% of the sample lies in the top ten. The sequences come from CD4+ or CD8+ T cells sorted from blood, collected in a trial of the OX40 agonist ivuxolimab. The receptor set was obtained from an adult with an advanced solid tumor such as melanoma, head and neck, liver or kidney cancer.

The CDR3 sequence: CASSLVLASPSYEQYF. The CDR3 DNA sequence: TGTGCCAGCAGCTTAGTACTAGCGAGTCCCTCCTACGAGCAGTACTTC. This chain uses TRBV7-2 with TRBJ2-5, with 7 bases identical to TRBD2. The J call could be wrong; TRBJ2-7 is a better fit for the DNA end. The CDR3 has 16 amino acids. Per germline, CDR1 SGHTA and CDR2 FQGNSA.

The V and J genes are TRBV5-1 and TRBJ2-7; 9 positions match TRBD1. The V and J ends lost 2 bases and 1 base, in that order; junction bases with no gene match: 4. Germline assignment: CDR1 SGHRS and CDR2 YFSETQ. The CDR3 has 15 amino acids. In nucleotides, the CDR3 is TGCGCCAGCAGCTTAGGACAGGGGAGATCCTACGAGCAGTACTTC. This codes for CASSLGQGRSYEQYF.

This rearrangement joins TRBV19 to TRBJ1-2; 9 bases map to TRBD1. The CDR3 contains 15 residues. J lost 3 bases, V lost 6 bases, and 8 bases had no gene match. Germline V gene data show CDR1 as LNHDA and CDR2 as SQIVND (reference sequence). CDR3 loop: CASRGQGASYYGYTF. For the CDR3, the DNA is TGTGCCAGTAGGGGACAGGGCGCATCTTACTATGGCTACACCTTC. The whole variable domain, remainder taken from reference TRBV19 and TRBJ1-2, is DGGITQSPKYLFRKEGQNVTLSCEQNLNHDAMYWYRQDPGQGLRLIYYSQIVNDFQKGDIAEGYSVSREKKESFPLTVTSAQKNPTAFYLCASRGQGASYYGYTFGSGTRLTVV.

The DNA of the CDR3 is TGCGCCAGAACAGACAGGCCCGGTCAAGAGACCCAGTACTTC. Protein sequence: CARTDRPGQETQYF. This chain links TRBV10-1 with TRBJ2-5; weak D call: TRBD1 (6 bases). CDR3 length equals 14 residues. Germline CDR1 is WNHNN and CDR2 is SYGVQD (reference sequence). Trimming pared 9 bases from V and 2 bases from J, leaving 16 bases between.